This entry features one T cell receptor (beta chain) sequence. TCRbeta library construction was performed incorporating unique molecular identifiers. From the PCR reads, TCRdb called clonotypes with MiXCR, one entry per CDR3 protein. The sample has approximately 420,000 distinct CDR3 sequences, roughly 11% seen once. The data derive from a study of T-cell reconstitution after alpha-beta-depleted transplantation in children. The germline V gene has CDR1 DFQATT and CDR2 SNEGSKA (reference sequence). The CDR3 has 15 amino acids. V gave up 5 bases and J gave up 7 bases; unmatched junction bases: 12. V is TRBV20-1 and J is TRBJ1-5; 9 bases match TRBD1. The sequencing here drew on PBMCs from the stem cell graft donor, taken from the stem cell graft. This sequence was found in a human donor who donated a stem cell graft to a child with acute myeloid leukemia. CDR3 in amino acids: CSAGGSGTGLQPQHF. In nucleotides, the CDR3 is TGCAGTGCTGGAGGCTCCGGGACAGGGCTCCAGCCCCAGCATTTT.